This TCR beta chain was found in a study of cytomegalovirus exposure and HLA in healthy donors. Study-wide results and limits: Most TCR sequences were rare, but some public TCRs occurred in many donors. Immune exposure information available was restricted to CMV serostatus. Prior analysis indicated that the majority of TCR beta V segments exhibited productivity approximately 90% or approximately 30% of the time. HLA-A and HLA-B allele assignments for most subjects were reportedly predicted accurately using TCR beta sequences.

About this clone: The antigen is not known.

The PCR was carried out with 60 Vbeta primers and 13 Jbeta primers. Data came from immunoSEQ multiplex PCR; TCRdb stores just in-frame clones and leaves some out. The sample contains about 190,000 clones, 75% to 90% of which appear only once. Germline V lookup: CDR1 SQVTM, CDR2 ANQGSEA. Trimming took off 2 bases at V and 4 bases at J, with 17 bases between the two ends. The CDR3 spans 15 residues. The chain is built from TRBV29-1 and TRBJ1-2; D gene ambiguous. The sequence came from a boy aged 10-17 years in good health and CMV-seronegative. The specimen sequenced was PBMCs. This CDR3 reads CSVEPDGEGFYGYTF. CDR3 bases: TGCAGCGTTGAACCCGACGGGGAGGGTTTCTATGGCTACACCTTC.